This T cell receptor beta chain appears in the sequencing data of a study of T-cell memory formation after mild COVID-19 (dated by TCRdb to the early 2020s). Regarding the study in general: TCR sequence clusters from the two donors were found to be largely donor specific. In a couple of donors, T-cell clones that expanded and contracted after mild COVID-19 were followed by sequencing TCRalpha and TCRbeta repertoires longitudinally. Two young, previously healthy adult volunteers made up the cohort, one male and one female.

There are a few counts of this clonotype. The antigen this receptor binds is unknown. Base qualities are missing; no much larger clone stands one base away. What the study reported, not specific to this receptor: From day 15 to 85, contracting clones showed balanced CD4/CD8 phenotypes, whereas a second wave of clones that expanded from day 15 to 37 leaned towards CD4+. The detection of some responding clones in pre-infection memory suggests that pre-existing cross-reactive memory T cells joined the SARS-CoV-2 response. The study included only a couple of mild cases, and larger cohorts that include severe cases with pre-infection samples were judged to be necessary. SARS-CoV-2 specificity of the second-wave clones peaking on day 37 was not confirmed. Contracting CD4+ clones were found mainly in CM and EM memory subsets, while CD8+ clones were enriched in EMRA.

V is clipped by 4 bases and J by 5 bases, and the sequence between their germline boundaries is 11 bases long. The CDR3 spans 13 residues, from the cysteine through the phenylalanine. The retained sequence is limited to the CDR3, 39 bases, with the frame set at the first base. The instrument given in TCRdb is Illumina NovaSeq 6000. TCRalpha and TCRbeta cDNA libraries were built by 5'RACE with constant-segment primers, adding sample barcodes and unique molecular identifiers. Trizol reagent was used to extract RNA from every sample. Libraries were amplified in two PCR steps, with a second sample barcode and Illumina TruSeq adapters added in the second step. Sequencing of libraries was performed on an Illumina NovaSeq with 2 x 150 bp paired-end reads. In the authors' own workflow: Reads were demultiplexed and collapsed into UMI-guided consensus sequences with migec v1.2.7. With mixcr v2.1.11, UMI consensuses were aligned to TRA and TRB V and J templates and assembled into clonotypes. A clonotype was counted as expanded or contracted only if both edgeR and NoisET called the change significant, with noise models trained on biological replicates. For edgeR calls, the cutoffs were a false discovery rate-adjusted p below 0.01 and a log2 fold-change threshold of 1. PCA with hierarchical clustering of max-normalized trajectories of the 1000 most abundant clonotypes was used as exploratory dynamics analysis. Each responding clone was given a CD4 or CD8 phenotype based on the CD4+ and CD8+ repertoires, which had been sequenced separately. TCRdb passed the public sequencing reads through fastp at Q25 and MiXCR, retaining productive beta sequences. All rows with the same CDR3 protein become a single entry with the most common DNA and genes. These V and J calls are TCRdb output, not the study's own analysis. The sample data list around 300,000 distinct CDR3 sequences, and roughly an eighth of these were observed just once. The ten biggest clones cover 20% to 25% of the sample.

Ficoll-Paque density gradient centrifugation was used to isolate PBMCs. The receptor's source is a man in his late teens or twenties who had mild COVID-19 (a few samples of this study predate the infection). The sample titles of this study are shuffled in the database, so cell type and time point are left out; the donor was told from shared clones. The chain employs TRBV12-3 or TRBV12-4 and TRBJ2-5; no D gene can be assigned with confidence. The sequencing sample was made of PBMCs or a T cell subset sorted from them (not recorded which). This receptor carries the CDR3 CASSWGMGETQYF. The DNA sequence follows: TGTGCCAGCAGTTGGGGTATGGGGGAGACCCAGTACTTC.